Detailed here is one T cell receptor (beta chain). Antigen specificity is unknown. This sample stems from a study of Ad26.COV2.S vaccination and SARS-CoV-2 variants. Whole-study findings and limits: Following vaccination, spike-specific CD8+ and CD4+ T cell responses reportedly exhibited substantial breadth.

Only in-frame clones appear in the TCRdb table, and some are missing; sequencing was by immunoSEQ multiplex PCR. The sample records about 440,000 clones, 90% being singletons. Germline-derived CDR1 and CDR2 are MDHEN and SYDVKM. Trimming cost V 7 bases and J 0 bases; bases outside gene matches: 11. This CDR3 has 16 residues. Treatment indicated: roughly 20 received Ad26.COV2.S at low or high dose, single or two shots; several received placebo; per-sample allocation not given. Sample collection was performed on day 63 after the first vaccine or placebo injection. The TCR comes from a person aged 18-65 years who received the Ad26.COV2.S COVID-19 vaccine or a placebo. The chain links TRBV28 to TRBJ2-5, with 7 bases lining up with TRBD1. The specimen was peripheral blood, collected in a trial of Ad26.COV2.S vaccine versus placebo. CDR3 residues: CASTNEGQTYQETQYF. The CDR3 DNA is TGTGCCAGCACCAACGAGGGACAGACGTACCAAGAGACCCAGTACTTC.